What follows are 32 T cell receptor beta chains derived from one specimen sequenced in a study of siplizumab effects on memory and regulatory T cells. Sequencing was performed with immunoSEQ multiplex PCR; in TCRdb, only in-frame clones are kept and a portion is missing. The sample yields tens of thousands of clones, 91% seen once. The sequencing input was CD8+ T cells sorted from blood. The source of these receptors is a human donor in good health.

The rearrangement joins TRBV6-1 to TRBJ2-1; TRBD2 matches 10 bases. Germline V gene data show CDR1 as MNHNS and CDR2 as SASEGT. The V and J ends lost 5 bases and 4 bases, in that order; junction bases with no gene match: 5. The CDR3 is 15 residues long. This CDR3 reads CASSPSGGRYNEQFF. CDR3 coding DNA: TGTGCCAGCAGTCCTAGCGGGGGAAGGTACAATGAGCAGTTCTTC.

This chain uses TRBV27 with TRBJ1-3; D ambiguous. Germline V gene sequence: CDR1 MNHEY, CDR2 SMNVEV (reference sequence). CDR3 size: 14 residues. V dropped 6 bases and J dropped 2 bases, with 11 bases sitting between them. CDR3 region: CASSPRGTGNTIYF. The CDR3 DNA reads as TGTGCCAGCAGCCCCCGGGGTACTGGAAACACCATATATTTT.

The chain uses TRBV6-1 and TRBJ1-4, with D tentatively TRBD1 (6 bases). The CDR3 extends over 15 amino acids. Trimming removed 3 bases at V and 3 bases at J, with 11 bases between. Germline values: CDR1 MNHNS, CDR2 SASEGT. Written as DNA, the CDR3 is TGTGCCAGCAGTGATGGGGCAGGGGCTAATGAAAAACTGTTTTTT. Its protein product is CASSDGAGANEKLFF.

The DNA of the CDR3 is TGTGCCAGCAGTTACGGGACTAGCCTAGCCTACGAGCAGTACTTC. Translating it yields CASSYGTSLAYEQYF. The chain combines TRBV6-5 with TRBJ2-7; TRBD2 matches 9 bases. CDR1 is MNHEY and CDR2 is SVGAGI in the germline V gene. The CDR3 spans 15 residues. The J segment lost 2 bases and the V segment lost 2 bases, leaving 4 bases of the junction unmatched.

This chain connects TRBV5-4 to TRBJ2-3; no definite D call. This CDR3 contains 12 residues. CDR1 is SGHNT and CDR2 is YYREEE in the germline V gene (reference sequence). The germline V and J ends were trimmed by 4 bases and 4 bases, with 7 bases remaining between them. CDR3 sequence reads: CASSPVPDTQYF. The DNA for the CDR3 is TGTGCCAGCAGCCCAGTACCAGATACGCAGTATTTT.

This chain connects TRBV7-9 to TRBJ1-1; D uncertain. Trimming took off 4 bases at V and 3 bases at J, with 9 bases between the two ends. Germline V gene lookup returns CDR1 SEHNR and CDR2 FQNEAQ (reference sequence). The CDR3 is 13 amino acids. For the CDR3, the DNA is TGTGCCAGCAGCTCGTGGGCGGACACTGAAGCTTTCTTT. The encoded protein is CASSSWADTEAFF.

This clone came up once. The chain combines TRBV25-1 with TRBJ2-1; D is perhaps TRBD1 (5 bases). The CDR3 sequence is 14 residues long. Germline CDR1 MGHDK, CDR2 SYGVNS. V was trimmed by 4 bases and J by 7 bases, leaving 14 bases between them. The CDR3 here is CASSGTSTKNEQFF. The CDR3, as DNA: TGTGCCAGCAGTGGGACATCGACCAAGAATGAGCAGTTCTTC. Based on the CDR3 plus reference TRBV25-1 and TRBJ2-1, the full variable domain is EADIYQTPRYLVIGTGKKITLECSQTMGHDKMYWYQQDPGMELHLIHYSYGVNSTEKGDLSSESTVSRIRTEHFPLTLESARPSHTSQYLCASSGTSTKNEQFFGPGTRLTVL.

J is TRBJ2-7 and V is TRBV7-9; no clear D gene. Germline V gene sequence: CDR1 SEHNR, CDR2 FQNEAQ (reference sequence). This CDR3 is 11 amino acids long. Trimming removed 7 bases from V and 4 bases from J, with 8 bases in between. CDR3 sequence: CASTFGYEQYF. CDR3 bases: TGTGCCAGCACCTTCGGATACGAGCAGTACTTC.

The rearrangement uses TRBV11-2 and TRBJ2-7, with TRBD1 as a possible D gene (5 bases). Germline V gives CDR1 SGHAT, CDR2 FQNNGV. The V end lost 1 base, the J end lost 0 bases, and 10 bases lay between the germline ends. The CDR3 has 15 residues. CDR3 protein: CASSLGAQASYEQYF. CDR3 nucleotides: TGTGCCAGCAGCTTAGGGGCACAGGCCTCCTACGAGCAGTACTTC. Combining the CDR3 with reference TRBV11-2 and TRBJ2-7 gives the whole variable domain EAGVAQSPRYKIIEKRQSVAFWCNPISGHATLYWYQQILGQGPKLLIQFQNNGVVDDSQLPKDRFSAERLKGVDSTLKIQPAKLEDSAVYLCASSLGAQASYEQYFGPGTRLTVT.

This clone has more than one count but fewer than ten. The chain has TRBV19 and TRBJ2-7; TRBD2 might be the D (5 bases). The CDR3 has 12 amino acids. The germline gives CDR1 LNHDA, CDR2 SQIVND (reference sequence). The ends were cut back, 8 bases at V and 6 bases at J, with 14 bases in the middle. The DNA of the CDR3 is TGTGCCAGTGGTAGAGGGATCTTCGAGCAGTACTTC. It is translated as CASGRGIFEQYF.

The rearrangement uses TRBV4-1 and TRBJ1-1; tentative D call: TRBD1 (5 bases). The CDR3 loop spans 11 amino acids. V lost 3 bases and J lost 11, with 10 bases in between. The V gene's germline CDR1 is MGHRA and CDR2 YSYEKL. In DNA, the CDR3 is TGCGCCAGCAGCCAGGGACTAGTGGCTTTCTTT. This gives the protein CASSQGLVAFF.

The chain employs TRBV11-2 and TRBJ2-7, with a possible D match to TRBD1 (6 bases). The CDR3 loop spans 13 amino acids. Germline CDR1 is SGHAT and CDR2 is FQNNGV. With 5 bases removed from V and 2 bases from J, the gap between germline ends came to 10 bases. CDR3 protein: CASSVGTTYEQYF. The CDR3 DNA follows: TGTGCCAGCAGCGTCGGGACAACCTACGAGCAGTACTTC. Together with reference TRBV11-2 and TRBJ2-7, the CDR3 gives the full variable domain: EAGVAQSPRYKIIEKRQSVAFWCNPISGHATLYWYQQILGQGPKLLIQFQNNGVVDDSQLPKDRFSAERLKGVDSTLKIQPAKLEDSAVYLCASSVGTTYEQYFGPGTRLTVT.

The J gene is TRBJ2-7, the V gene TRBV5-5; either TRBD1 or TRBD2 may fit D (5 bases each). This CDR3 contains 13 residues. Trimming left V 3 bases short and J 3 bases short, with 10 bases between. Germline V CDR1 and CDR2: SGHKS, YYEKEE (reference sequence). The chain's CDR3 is CASSYKGSYEQYF. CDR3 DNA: TGTGCCAGCAGCTACAAGGGGAGCTACGAGCAGTACTTC.

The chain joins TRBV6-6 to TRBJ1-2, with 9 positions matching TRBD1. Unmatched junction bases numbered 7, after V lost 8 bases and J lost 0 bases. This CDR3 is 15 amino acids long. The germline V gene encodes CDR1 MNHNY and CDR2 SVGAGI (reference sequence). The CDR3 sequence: CASLGDREPNYGYTF. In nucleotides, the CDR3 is TGTGCCAGCCTGGGGGACAGGGAACCTAACTATGGCTACACCTTC.

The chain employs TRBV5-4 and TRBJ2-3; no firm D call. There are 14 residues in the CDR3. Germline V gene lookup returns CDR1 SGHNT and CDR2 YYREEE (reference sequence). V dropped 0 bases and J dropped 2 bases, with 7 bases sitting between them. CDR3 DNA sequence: TGTGCCAGCAGCTTGGACAGTTACACAGATACGCAGTATTTT. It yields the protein CASSLDSYTDTQYF.

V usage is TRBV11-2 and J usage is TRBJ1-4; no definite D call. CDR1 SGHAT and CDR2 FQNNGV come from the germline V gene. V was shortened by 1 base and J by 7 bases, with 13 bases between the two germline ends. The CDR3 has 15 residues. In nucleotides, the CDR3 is TGTGCCAGCAGCTTAGGGTTCTCGGTCGGTGAAAAACTGTTTTTT. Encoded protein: CASSLGFSVGEKLFF.

The CDR3 DNA follows: TGTGCCAGCAGCTTAGTTCGGGGTGCCACTGAAGCTTTCTTT. Protein: CASSLVRGATEAFF. The rearrangement uses TRBV7-2 and TRBJ1-1; D remains unclear. Germline V gene data show CDR1 as SGHTA and CDR2 as FQGNSA. The CDR3 covers 14 residues. V lost 1 base and J lost 4, with 10 bases in between. Full variable domain (missing parts from reference TRBV7-2 and TRBJ1-1): GAGVSQSPSNKVTEKGKDVELRCDPISGHTALYWYRQSLGQGLEFLIYFQGNSAPDKSGLPSDRFSAERTGGSVSTLTIQRTQQEDSAVYLCASSLVRGATEAFFGQGTRLTVV.

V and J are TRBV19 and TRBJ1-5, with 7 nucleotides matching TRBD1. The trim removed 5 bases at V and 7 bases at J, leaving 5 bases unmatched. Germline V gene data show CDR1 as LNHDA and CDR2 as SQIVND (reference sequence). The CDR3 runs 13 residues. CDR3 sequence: CASSDRVGQPQHF. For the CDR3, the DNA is TGTGCCAGTAGTGACAGGGTCGGGCAGCCCCAGCATTTT.

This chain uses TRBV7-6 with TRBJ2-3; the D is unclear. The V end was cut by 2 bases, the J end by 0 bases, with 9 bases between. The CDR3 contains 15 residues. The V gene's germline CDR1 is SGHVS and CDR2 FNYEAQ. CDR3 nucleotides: TGTGCCAGCAGCTTAAACCTGGCTAGCACAGATACGCAGTATTTT. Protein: CASSLNLASTDTQYF.

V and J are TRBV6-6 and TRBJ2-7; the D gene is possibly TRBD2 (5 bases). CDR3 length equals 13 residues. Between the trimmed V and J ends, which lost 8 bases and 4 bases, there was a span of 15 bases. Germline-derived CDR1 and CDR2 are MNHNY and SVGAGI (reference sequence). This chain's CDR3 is CASGTGVFYEQYF. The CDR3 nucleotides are TGTGCCAGCGGCACCGGGGTCTTTTACGAGCAGTACTTC.

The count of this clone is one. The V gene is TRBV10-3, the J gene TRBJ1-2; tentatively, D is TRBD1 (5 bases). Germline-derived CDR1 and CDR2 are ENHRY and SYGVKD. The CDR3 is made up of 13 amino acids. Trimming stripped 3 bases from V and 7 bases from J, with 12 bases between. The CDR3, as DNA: TGTGCCATCAGTGACTTGGACGGGGGTGGCTACACCTTC. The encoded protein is CAISDLDGGGYTF.

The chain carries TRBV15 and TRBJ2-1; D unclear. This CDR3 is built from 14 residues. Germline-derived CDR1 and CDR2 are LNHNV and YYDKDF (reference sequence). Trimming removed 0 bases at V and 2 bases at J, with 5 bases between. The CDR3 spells CATSRDSPYNEQFF. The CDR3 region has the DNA TGTGCCACCAGCAGAGATTCCCCCTACAATGAGCAGTTCTTC. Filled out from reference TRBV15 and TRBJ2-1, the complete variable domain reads DAMVIQNPRYQVTQFGKPVTLSCSQTLNHNVMYWYQQKSSQAPKLLFHYYDKDFNNEADTPDNFQSRRPNTSFCFLDIRSPGLGDTAMYLCATSRDSPYNEQFFGPGTRLTVL.

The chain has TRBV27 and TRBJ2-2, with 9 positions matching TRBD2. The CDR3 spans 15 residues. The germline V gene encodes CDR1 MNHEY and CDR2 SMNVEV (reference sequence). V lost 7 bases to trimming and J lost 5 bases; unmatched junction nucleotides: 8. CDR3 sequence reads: CASTEAGGPTGELFF. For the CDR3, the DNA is TGTGCCAGCACCGAGGCGGGGGGGCCTACCGGGGAGCTGTTTTTT.

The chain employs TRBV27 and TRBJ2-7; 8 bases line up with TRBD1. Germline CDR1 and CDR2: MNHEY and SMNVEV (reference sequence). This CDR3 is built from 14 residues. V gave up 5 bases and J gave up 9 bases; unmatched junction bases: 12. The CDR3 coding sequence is TGTGCCAGCAGTATCCAGGGGGCGGGTTTAGGGCAGTACTTC. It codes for CASSIQGAGLGQYF.

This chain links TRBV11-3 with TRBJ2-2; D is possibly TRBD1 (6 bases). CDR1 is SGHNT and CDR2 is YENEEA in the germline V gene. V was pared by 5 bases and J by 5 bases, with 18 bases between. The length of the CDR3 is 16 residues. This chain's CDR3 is CASSPRQGLGTGELFF. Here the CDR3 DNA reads TGTGCCAGCAGCCCCAGGCAGGGGCTCGGGACCGGGGAGCTGTTTTTT.

The CDR3 DNA reads TGTGCCAGTAGGTGGACAGGGGGTGGCTACACCTTC. It translates to CASRWTGGGYTF. The rearrangement joins TRBV19 to TRBJ1-2; 10 bases fit TRBD1. Trimming at V came to 6 bases and at J to 7 bases, leaving 2 bases not matched to a gene. The germline gives CDR1 LNHDA, CDR2 SQIVND (reference sequence). This CDR3 is 12 amino acids long.

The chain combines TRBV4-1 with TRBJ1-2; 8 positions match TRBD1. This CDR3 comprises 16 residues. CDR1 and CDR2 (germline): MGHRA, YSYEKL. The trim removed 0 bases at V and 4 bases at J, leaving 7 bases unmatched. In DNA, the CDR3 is TGCGCCAGCAGCCAAGAGGACAGGGAGATTAGCTATGGCTACACCTTC. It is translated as CASSQEDREISYGYTF.

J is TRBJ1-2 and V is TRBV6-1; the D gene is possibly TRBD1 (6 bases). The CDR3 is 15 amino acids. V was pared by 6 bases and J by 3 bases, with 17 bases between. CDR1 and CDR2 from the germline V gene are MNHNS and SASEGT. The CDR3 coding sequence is TGTGCCAGCAGAATTTGGACAGCAGGGGACTATGGCTACACCTTC. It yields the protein CASRIWTAGDYGYTF.

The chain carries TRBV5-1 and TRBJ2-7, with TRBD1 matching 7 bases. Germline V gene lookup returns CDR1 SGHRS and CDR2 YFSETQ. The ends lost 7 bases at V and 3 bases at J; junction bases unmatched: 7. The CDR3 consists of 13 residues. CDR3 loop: CASGQTGNYEQYF. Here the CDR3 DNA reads TGCGCCAGCGGACAGACAGGGAACTACGAGCAGTACTTC.

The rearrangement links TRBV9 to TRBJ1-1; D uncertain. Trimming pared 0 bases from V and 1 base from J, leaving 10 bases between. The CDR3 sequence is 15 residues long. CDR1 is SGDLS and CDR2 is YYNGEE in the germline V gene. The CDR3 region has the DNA TGTGCCAGCAGCGTAGGGACTAACCCGAACACTGAAGCTTTCTTT. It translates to CASSVGTNPNTEAFF.

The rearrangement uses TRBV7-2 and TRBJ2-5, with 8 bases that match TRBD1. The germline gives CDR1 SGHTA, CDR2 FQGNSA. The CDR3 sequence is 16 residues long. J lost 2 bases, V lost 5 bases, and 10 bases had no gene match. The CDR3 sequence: CASSPMGQENQETQYF. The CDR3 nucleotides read TGTGCCAGCAGCCCGATGGGACAGGAGAATCAAGAGACCCAGTACTTC.

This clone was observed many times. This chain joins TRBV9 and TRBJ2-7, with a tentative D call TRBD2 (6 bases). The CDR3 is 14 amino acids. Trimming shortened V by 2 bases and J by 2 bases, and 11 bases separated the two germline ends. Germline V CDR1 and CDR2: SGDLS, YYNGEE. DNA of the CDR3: TGTGCCAGCAGCGTCGGGGGACCCCCCTACGAGCAGTACTTC. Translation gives CASSVGGPPYEQYF.